These 4 T cell receptor beta chains were sequenced from one sample in a study of blood T cell repertoires in COVID-19. TCRdb's table, derived via immunoSEQ multiplex PCR, lists solely in-frame clones and lacks some. This table has about 670,000 clones, over 80% appearing once. Sequenced input: peripheral blood. These receptors originate from a woman aged 18-30 years with acute or convalescent COVID-19.

V is TRBV5-4 and J is TRBJ2-5, with D maybe TRBD2 (5 bases). V lost 0 bases and J lost 0, with 12 bases in between. This CDR3 has 16 amino acids. Germline-derived CDR1 and CDR2 are SGHNT and YYREEE (reference sequence). This chain's CDR3 is CASSLASSPYQETQYF. Written as DNA, the CDR3 is TGTGCCAGCAGCTTGGCGTCTAGCCCGTACCAAGAGACCCAGTACTTC.

The CDR3, as DNA: TGCAGTGCTGTCCGGGGTGATGGCTACACCTTC. Translated, it gives CSAVRGDGYTF. The J gene is TRBJ1-2, the V gene TRBV20-1; D not certain. The CDR3 has 11 residues. The V and J ends lost 5 bases and 6 bases respectively, with 10 bases between them. The germline V gene has CDR1 DFQATT and CDR2 SNEGSKA (reference sequence).

The chain combines TRBV10-3 with TRBJ1-1; TRBD1 is a possible D gene (5 bases). Trimming left V 4 bases short and J 5 bases short, with 8 bases between. The CDR3 is made up of 12 amino acids. Germline CDR1 and CDR2: ENHRY and SYGVKD. The chain's CDR3 is CAISGQGTEAFF. The CDR3 region has the DNA TGTGCCATCAGTGGGCAGGGAACTGAAGCTTTCTTT.

The chain employs TRBV30 and TRBJ1-2, with D perhaps TRBD1 (6 bases). Germline values: CDR1 GTSNPN, CDR2 SVGIG (reference sequence). The CDR3 length is 13 residues. V shed 1 base and J shed 4 bases, with 10 bases lying between them. The CDR3 is CAWSGDMLYGYTF. CDR3 DNA sequence: TGTGCCTGGAGTGGGGACATGCTCTATGGCTACACCTTC.